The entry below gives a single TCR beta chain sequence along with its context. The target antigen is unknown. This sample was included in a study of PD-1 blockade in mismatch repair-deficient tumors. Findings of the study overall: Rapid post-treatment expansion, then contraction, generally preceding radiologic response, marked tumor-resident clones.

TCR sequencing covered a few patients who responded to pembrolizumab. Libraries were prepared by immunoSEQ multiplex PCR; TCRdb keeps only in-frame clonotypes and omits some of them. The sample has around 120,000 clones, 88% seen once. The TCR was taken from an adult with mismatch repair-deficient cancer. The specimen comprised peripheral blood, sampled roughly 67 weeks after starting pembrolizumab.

The CDR3 nucleotides read TGTGCCAGCAGCACCGGGACTAGCGGGAGTCAAGAGACCCAGTACTTC. Residues: CASSTGTSGSQETQYF. The chain couples TRBV2 to TRBJ2-5; 14 nucleotides align to TRBD2. CDR1 and CDR2 (germline): SNHLY, FYNNEI. The CDR3 has 16 amino acids. The ends lost 6 bases at V and 2 bases at J; junction bases unmatched: 5.